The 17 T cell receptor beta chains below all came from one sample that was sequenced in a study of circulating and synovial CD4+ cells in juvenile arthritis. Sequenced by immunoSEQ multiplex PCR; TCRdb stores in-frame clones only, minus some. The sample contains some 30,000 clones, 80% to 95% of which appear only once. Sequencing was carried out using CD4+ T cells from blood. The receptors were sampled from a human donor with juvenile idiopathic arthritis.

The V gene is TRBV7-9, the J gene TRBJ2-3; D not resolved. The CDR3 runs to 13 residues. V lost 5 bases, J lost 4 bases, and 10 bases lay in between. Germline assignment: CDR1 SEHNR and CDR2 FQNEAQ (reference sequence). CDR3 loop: CASSLPGPDTQYF. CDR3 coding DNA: TGTGCCAGCAGCCTACCTGGGCCAGATACGCAGTATTTT.

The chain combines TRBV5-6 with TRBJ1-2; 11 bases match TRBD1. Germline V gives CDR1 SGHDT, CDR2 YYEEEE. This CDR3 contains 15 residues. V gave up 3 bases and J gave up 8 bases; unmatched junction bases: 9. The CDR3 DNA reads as TGTGCCAGCAGCTACCGGGACAGGGGGTCGCGAGGCTACACCTTC. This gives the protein CASSYRDRGSRGYTF.

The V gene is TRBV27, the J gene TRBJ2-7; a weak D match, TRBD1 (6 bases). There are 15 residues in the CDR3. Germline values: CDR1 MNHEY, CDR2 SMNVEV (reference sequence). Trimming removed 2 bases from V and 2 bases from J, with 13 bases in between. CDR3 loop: CASSLRQGLAYEQYF. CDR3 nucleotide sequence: TGTGCCAGCAGTTTACGCCAGGGGTTAGCCTACGAGCAGTACTTC.

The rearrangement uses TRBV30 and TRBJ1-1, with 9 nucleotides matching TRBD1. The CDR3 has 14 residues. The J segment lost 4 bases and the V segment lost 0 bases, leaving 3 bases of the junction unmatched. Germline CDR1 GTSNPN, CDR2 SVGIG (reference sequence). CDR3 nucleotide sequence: TGTGCCTGGAGTGTTGGACAGGGGAGCACTGAAGCTTTCTTT. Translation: CAWSVGQGSTEAFF.

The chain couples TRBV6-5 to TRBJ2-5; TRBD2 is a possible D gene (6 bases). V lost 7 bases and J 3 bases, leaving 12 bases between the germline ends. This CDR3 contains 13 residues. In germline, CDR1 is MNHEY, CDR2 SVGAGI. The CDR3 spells CASTFPGEETQYF. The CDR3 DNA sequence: TGTGCCAGCACCTTCCCGGGGGAAGAGACCCAGTACTTC.

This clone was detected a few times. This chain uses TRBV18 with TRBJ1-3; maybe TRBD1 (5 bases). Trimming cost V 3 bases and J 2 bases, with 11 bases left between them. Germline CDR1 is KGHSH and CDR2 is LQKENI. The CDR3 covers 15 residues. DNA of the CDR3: TGTGCCAGCTCACCGAAGGACACCACTGGAAACACCATATATTTT. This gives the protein CASSPKDTTGNTIYF.

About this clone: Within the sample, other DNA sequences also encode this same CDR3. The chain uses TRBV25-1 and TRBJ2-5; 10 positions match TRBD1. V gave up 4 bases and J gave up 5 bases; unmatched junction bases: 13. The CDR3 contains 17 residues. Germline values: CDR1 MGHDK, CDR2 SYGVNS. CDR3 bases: TGTGCCAGCAGTGGGGGCGGAGGACAGGGGGGTACGGAGACCCAGTACTTC. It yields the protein CASSGGGGQGGTETQYF.

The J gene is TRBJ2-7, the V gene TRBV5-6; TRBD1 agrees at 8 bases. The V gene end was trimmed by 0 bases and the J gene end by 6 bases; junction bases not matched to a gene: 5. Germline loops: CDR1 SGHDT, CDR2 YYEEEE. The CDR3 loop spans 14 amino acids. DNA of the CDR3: TGTGCCAGCAGCTTGGGGACAGGGACCTTCGAGCAGTACTTC. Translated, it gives CASSLGTGTFEQYF.

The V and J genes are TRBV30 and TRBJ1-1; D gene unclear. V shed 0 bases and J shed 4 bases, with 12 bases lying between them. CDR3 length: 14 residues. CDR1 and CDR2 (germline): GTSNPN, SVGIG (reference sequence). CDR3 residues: CAWSVLVGSTEAFF. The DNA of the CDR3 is TGTGCCTGGAGTGTATTGGTAGGGAGCACTGAAGCTTTCTTT.

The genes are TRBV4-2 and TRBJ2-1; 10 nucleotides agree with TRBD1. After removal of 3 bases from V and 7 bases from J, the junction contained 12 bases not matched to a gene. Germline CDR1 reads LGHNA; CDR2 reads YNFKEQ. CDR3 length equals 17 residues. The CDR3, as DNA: TGTGCCAGCAGCCATCCCAGGGGGACAGGGGATTCGAATGAGCAGTTCTTC. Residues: CASSHPRGTGDSNEQFF.

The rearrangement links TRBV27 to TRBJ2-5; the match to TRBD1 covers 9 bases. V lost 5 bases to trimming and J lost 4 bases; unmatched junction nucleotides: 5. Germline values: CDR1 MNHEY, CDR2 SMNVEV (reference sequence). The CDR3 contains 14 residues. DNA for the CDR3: TGTGCCAGCAGTCCCGGGACAGGGTTAGAGACCCAGTACTTC. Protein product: CASSPGTGLETQYF.

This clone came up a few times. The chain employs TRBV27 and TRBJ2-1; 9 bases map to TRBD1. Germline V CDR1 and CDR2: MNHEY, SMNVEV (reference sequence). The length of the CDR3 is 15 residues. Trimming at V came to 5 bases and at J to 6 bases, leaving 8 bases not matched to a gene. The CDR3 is CASSAPGQGFNEQFF. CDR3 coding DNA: TGTGCCAGCAGTGCACCGGGACAGGGCTTCAATGAGCAGTTCTTC.

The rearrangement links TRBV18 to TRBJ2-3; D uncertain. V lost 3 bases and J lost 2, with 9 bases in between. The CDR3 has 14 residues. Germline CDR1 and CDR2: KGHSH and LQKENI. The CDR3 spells CASSPGQYTDTQYF. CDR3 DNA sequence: TGTGCCAGCTCACCTGGCCAGTACACAGATACGCAGTATTTT. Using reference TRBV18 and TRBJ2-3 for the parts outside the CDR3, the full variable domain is NAGVMQNPRHLVRRRGQEARLRCSPMKGHSHVYWYRQLPEEGLKFMVYLQKENIIDESGMPKERFSAEFPKEGPSILRIQQVVRGDSAAYFCASSPGQYTDTQYFGPGTRLTVL.

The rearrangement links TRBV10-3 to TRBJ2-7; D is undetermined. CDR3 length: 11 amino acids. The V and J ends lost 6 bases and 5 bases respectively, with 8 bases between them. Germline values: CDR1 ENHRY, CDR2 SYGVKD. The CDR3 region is CAISPRNEQYF. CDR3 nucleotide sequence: TGTGCCATCAGCCCCAGGAACGAGCAGTACTTC.

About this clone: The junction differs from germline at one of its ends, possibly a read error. The CDR3 loop is CASSVDPMSYNSPLHF. CDR3 bases: TGTGCCAGCAGCGTAGATCCGATGTCCTATAATTCCCCCCTCCACTTT. The chain uses TRBV9 and TRBJ1-6; D is undetermined. The germline CDR1 and CDR2 sequences are SGDLS and YYNGEE. The CDR3 runs 16 residues.

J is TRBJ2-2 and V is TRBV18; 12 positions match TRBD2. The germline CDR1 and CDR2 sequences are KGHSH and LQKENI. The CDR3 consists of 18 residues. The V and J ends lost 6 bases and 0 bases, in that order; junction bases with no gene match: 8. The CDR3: CASSLRLAGESNTGELFF. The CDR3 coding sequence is TGTGCCAGCTCCTTACGACTAGCGGGAGAATCGAACACCGGGGAGCTGTTTTTT.

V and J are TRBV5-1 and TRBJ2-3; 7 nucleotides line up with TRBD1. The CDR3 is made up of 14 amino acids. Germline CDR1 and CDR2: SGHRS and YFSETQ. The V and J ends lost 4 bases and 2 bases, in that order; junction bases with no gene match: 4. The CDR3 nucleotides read TGCGCCAGCAGCGTCGGACAGGACACAGATACGCAGTATTTT. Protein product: CASSVGQDTDTQYF. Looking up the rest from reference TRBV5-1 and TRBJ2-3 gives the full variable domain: KAGVTQTPRYLIKTRGQQVTLSCSPISGHRSVSWYQQTPGQGLQFLFEYFSETQRNKGNFPGRFSGRQFSNSRSEMNVSTLELGDSALYLCASSVGQDTDTQYFGPGTRLTVL.